These T cell receptor beta chains were read from a single sample in a study of OX40 agonist ivuxolimab in advanced cancers. Clones were sequenced by immunoSEQ multiplex PCR, and TCRdb holds only the in-frame ones, with some missing. The sample holds around 100,000 clones, approximately 91% seen once. The sequenced sample was CD4+ or CD8+ T cells sorted from blood, obtained in a trial of the OX40 agonist ivuxolimab. Receptors originate from an adult with an advanced solid tumor such as melanoma, head and neck, liver or kidney cancer. The CDR3 runs from the conserved cysteine through the conserved F or W. Each record gives: CDR3 protein, CDR3 DNA, J gene, V gene, D gene, clone size. The D gene is left open where the match is weak. Only part of the rows carry a size: once, few, many, or a class if the clone is expanded.

CASTTATDTQYF TGTGCTTCTACCACAGCCACAGATACGCAGTATTTT TRBJ2-3 TRBV5-8 - -
CASSGAGQGHSPLHF TGTGCCAGCAGTGGAGCGGGACAGGGGCACTCACCCCTCCACTTT TRBJ1-6 TRBV6-6 TRBD1 -
CASSGSNLGNTIYF TGTGCCAGCAGTGGCAGCAACCTTGGAAACACCATATATTTT TRBJ1-3 TRBV2 - -
CASTLVGPSISPLHF TGTGCCAGCACTCTGGTCGGGCCTTCGATCTCACCCCTCCACTTT TRBJ1-6 TRBV25-1 - -
CASSPDRGRGGYTF TGCGCCAGCAGCCCGGACAGGGGGCGCGGAGGCTACACCTTC TRBJ1-2 TRBV5-1 TRBD1 once
CASSAERGYGYTF TGTGCCAGCAGTGCTGAAAGGGGGTATGGCTACACCTTC TRBJ1-2 TRBV2 - -
CASSPGLAGGYHNEQFF TGCGCCAGCAGCCCGGGACTAGCGGGAGGGTATCACAATGAGCAGTTCTTC TRBJ2-1 TRBV5-1 TRBD2 -
CASSDRGFTGELFF TGTGCCAGCAGTGACAGGGGGTTCACCGGGGAGCTGTTTTTT TRBJ2-2 TRBV2 TRBD1 -
CASTLGRENTEAFF TGTGCCAGCACACTAGGGAGGGAGAACACTGAAGCTTTCTTT TRBJ1-1 TRBV6-1 - -
CASSQLTTANYGYTF TGCGCCAGCAGCCAATTAACAACAGCTAACTATGGCTACACCTTC TRBJ1-2 TRBV4-1 - -
CASSLENSPLHF TGTGCCAGCAGCTTAGAGAATTCACCCCTCCACTTT TRBJ1-6 TRBV7-9 - -
CASGASGRGGIGNEQFF TGTGCCAGCGGGGCTAGCGGGAGAGGGGGGATAGGCAATGAGCAGTTCTTC TRBJ2-1 TRBV28 TRBD2 -
CAWTGDLTEAFF TGTGCCTGGACAGGGGATCTCACTGAAGCTTTCTTT TRBJ1-1 TRBV30 - few
CASRVFTYEQYF TGTGCCAGCAGGGTATTTACCTACGAGCAGTACTTC TRBJ2-7 TRBV6-1 - -
CAWSRTSGGAGDTQYF TGTGCCTGGAGCCGGACTAGCGGGGGGGCGGGAGATACGCAGTATTTT TRBJ2-3 TRBV30 TRBD2 -
CAWKSGPPGFF TGTGCCTGGAAATCAGGACCGCCCGGTTTCTTT TRBJ1-1 TRBV30 - -
CASSGAEYEQFF TGTGCCAGCAGTGGGGCCGAATACGAGCAGTTCTTC TRBJ2-1 TRBV28 - -
CASSIVREQYF TGTGCCAGCAGCATAGTGCGGGAGCAGTACTTC TRBJ2-7 TRBV11-2 - once
CASSGRENNQPQHF TGTGCCAGTAGTGGTCGGGAGAACAATCAGCCCCAGCATTTT TRBJ1-5 TRBV19 - -
CASSPRRGRANEKLFF TGTGCCAGCAGCCCCAGGCGGGGGCGGGCTAATGAAAAACTGTTTTTT TRBJ1-4 TRBV7-7 - -
CASSQVPGNYGYTF TGTGCCAGCAGCCAAGTCCCGGGAAACTATGGCTACACCTTC TRBJ1-2 TRBV4-2 - once
CASSPLQASYEQYF TGTGCCAGCTCCCCCCTACAAGCCTCCTACGAGCAGTACTTC TRBJ2-7 TRBV18 - -
CASSRVRGRYEGAGNTIYF TGCGCCAGCAGCCGGGTCCGGGGACGGTATGAGGGGGCTGGAAACACCATATATTTT TRBJ1-3 TRBV5-1 - -
CASSLRRGTPPTYEQYF TGTGCCAGCAGTTTACGGCGCGGGACGCCCCCTACCTACGAGCAGTACTTC TRBJ2-7 TRBV27 - once
CASSLGLAGTDTQYF TGTGCCAGCAGCTTGGGACTAGCGGGGACAGATACGCAGTATTTT TRBJ2-3 TRBV5-4 TRBD2 -
CASSMNRRATDTQYF TGTGCCAGTAGTATGAACAGGCGAGCCACAGATACGCAGTATTTT TRBJ2-3 TRBV19 - -
CASSQDVRTVGGNQPQHF TGTGCCAGCAGCCAAGATGTTCGGACGGTAGGGGGGAATCAGCCCCAGCATTTT TRBJ1-5 TRBV14 - once
CASSLSGTSGSDTQYF TGCGCCAGCAGCTTGTCGGGGACTAGCGGGAGCGATACGCAGTATTTT TRBJ2-3 TRBV5-1 TRBD2 -
CASSARDNSPLHF TGTGCCAGCAGCGCGCGAGATAATTCACCCCTCCACTTT TRBJ1-6 TRBV9 - -
CASSLGWVGANVLTF TGCGCCAGCAGCTTAGGGTGGGTCGGGGCCAACGTCCTGACTTTC TRBJ2-6 TRBV5-1 - -
CASSSLAGTAYSNQPQHF TGTGCCAGCAGTTCCCTGGCAGGGACAGCATATAGCAATCAGCCCCAGCATTTT TRBJ1-5 TRBV27 TRBD1 -
CASSERGKNIQYF TGTGCCAGCAGTGAACGAGGCAAAAACATTCAGTACTTC TRBJ2-4 TRBV6-1 - -
CASSGLASTDTQYF TGCGCCAGCAGTGGACTTGCCTCCACAGATACGCAGTATTTT TRBJ2-3 TRBV10-2 - -
CASSSPTGDNTEAFF TGTGCCAGCAGTTCCCCGACAGGGGATAACACTGAAGCTTTCTTT TRBJ1-1 TRBV6-6 TRBD1 -
CASSLGGGSGANVLTF TGTGCCAGCAGTTTGGGGGGGGGCTCTGGGGCCAACGTCCTGACTTTC TRBJ2-6 TRBV6-5 TRBD2 -
CASSESVGSYEQYF TGCGCCAGCAGTGAGTCGGTGGGCTCCTACGAGCAGTACTTC TRBJ2-7 TRBV10-2 - -
CASSWDRGGADQPQHF TGCGCCAGCAGCTGGGACAGAGGCGGGGCAGATCAGCCCCAGCATTTT TRBJ1-5 TRBV5-1 TRBD1 -
CASSTGRQVYSNQPQHF TGTGCCAGCTCGACAGGGCGACAAGTTTATAGCAATCAGCCCCAGCATTTT TRBJ1-5 TRBV18 TRBD1 once
CASSLQAAYNEQFF TGTGCCAGCAGCTTACAGGCAGCCTACAATGAGCAGTTCTTC TRBJ2-1 TRBV11-2 - -
CASSLNRGTAVGNTEAFF TGTGCCAGCAGCTTAAATCGAGGGACAGCCGTGGGGAACACTGAAGCTTTCTTT TRBJ1-1 TRBV7-3 TRBD1 -
CASSKPRELTDTQYF TGCGCCAGCAGCAAACCCAGGGAACTCACAGATACGCAGTATTTT TRBJ2-3 TRBV5-1 - -